This T cell receptor beta chain was observed in a study of T cell changes during pregnancy in multiple sclerosis. Generated by immunoSEQ multiplex PCR, the TCRdb table keeps only in-frame clones and is missing some. Among 50,000 to 75,000 clones listed, around 92% were seen once. The receptor was isolated from a female donor in good health, enrolled as a control in a pregnancy study. The sample here was peripheral blood, taken in the third trimester of pregnancy.

In DNA form, the CDR3 reads TGTGCCAGCAGCAAGGGACAGCGAAACTACGAGCAGTACTTC. Protein sequence: CASSKGQRNYEQYF. The rearrangement links TRBV21-1 to TRBJ2-7; the table's D call of TRBD1 was not tested on the DNA. TRBV21-1 is recorded as a pseudogene. The length of the CDR3 is 14 residues.